This T cell receptor beta chain comes out of a study of T cell changes during pregnancy in multiple sclerosis. Remarks on this clone: An end of the junction differs from the germline gene, which may be a read error.

The repertoire was sequenced with immunoSEQ multiplex PCR; TCRdb's copy has only in-frame clones and lacks some. In the table there are around 30,000 clones, over 80% of which are singletons. The CDR3 extends over 12 amino acids. CDR1 is MNHNY and CDR2 is SVGAGI in the germline V gene (reference sequence). This clonotype was sampled from a female donor with multiple sclerosis, enrolled in a pregnancy study. The chain is built from TRBV6-6 and TRBJ2-3; D is uncertain. The sample consisted of CD8+ T cells from peripheral blood mononuclear cells, taken in the first trimester of pregnancy. The CDR3 here is CASTYGIGTQYF. The CDR3, as DNA: TGTGCCAGCACTTACGGTATCGGTACGCAGTATTTT.